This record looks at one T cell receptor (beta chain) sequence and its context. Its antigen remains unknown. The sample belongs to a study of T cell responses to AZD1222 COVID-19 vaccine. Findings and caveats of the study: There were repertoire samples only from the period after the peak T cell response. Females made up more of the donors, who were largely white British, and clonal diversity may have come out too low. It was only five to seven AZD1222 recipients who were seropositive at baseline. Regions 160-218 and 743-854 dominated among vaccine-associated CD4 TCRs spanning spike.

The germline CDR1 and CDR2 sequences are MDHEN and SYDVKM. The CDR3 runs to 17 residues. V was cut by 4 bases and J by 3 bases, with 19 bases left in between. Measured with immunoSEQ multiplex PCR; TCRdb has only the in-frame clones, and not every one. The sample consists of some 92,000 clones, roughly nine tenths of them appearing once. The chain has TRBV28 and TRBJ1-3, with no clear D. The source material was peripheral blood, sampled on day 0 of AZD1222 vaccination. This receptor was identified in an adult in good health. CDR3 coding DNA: TGTGCCAGCAGTTACCGGGCCTCTAGGGTGGGTGGAAACACCATATATTTT. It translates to CASSYRASRVGGNTIYF.